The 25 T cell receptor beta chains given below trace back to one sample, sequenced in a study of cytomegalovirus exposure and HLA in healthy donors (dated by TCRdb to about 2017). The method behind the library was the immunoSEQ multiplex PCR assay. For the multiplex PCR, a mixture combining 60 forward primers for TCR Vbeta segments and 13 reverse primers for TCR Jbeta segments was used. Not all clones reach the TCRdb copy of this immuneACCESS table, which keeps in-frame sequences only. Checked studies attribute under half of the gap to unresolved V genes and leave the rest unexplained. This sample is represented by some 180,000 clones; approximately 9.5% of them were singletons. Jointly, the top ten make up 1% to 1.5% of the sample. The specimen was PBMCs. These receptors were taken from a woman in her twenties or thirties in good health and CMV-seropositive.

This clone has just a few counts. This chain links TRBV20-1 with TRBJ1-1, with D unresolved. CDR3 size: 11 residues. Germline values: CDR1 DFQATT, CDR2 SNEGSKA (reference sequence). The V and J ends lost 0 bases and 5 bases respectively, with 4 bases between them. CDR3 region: CSAREYTEAFF. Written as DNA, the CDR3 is TGCAGTGCTAGAGAGTATACTGAAGCTTTCTTT.

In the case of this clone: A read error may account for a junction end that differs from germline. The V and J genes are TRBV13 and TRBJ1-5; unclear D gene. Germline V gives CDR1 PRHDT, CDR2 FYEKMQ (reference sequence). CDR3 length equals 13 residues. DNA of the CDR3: TGTGCCAGAAGCTTTGGAGACGATCAGCCCCAGCATTTT. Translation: CARSFGDDQPQHF.

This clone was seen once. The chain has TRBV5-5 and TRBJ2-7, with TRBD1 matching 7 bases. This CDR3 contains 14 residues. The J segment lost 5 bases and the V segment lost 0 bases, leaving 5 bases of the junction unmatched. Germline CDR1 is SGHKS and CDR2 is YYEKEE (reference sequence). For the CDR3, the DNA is TGTGCCAGCAGCTTGGTAGGGGGCCTGGACGAGCAGTACTTC. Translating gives CASSLVGGLDEQYF. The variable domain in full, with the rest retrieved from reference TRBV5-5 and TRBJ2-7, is DAGVTQSPTHLIKTRGQQVTLRCSPISGHKSVSWYQQVLGQGPQFIFQYYEKEERGRGNFPDRFSARQFPNYSSELNVNALLLGDSALYLCASSLVGGLDEQYFGPGTRLTVT.

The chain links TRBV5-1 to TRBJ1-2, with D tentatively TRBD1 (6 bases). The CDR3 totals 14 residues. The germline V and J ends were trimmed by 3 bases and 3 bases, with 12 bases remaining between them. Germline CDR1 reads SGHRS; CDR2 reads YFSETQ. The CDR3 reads CASSSGQLYYGYTF. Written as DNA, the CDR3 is TGCGCCAGCAGCTCCGGACAGCTTTACTATGGCTACACCTTC.

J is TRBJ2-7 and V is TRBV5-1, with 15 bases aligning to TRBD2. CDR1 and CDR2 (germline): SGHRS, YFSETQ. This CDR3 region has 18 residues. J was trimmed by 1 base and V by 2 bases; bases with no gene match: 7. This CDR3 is CASSFRTSGRGKSYEQYF. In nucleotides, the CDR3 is TGCGCCAGCAGCTTCAGGACTAGCGGGAGGGGCAAATCCTACGAGCAGTACTTC. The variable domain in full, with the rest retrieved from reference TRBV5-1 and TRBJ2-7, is KAGVTQTPRYLIKTRGQQVTLSCSPISGHRSVSWYQQTPGQGLQFLFEYFSETQRNKGNFPGRFSGRQFSNSRSEMNVSTLELGDSALYLCASSFRTSGRGKSYEQYFGPGTRLTVT.

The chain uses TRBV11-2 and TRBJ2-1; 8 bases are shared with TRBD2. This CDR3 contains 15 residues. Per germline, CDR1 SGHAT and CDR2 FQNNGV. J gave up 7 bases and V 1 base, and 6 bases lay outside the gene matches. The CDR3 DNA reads TGTGCCAGCAGCTTAGGAGCGGGAGCTGGGAATGAGCAGTTCTTC. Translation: CASSLGAGAGNEQFF.

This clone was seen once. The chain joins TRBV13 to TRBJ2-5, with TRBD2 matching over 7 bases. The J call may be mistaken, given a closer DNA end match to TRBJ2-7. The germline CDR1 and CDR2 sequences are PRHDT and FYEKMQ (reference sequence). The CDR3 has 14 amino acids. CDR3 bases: TGTGCCAGCAGGCCGGGCGGGAGCTCCTACGAGCAGTACTTC. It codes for CASRPGGSSYEQYF.

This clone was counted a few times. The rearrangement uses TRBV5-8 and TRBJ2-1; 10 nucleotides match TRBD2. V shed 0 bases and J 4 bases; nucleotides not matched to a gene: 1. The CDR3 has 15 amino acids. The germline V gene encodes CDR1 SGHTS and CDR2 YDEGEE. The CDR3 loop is CASSLELAGYNEQFF. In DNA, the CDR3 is TGTGCCAGCAGCTTGGAACTAGCGGGGTACAATGAGCAGTTCTTC.

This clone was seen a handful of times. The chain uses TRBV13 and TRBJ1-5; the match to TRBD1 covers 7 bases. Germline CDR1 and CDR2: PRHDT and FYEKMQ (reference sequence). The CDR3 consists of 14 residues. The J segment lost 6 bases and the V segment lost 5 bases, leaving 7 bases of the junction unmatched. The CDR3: CASSLGTVSQPQHF. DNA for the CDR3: TGTGCCAGCAGCCTCGGGACAGTGAGTCAGCCCCAGCATTTT. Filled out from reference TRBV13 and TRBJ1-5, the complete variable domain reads AAGVIQSPRHLIKEKRETATLKCYPIPRHDTVYWYQQGPGQDPQFLISFYEKMQSDKGSIPDRFSAQQFSDYHSELNMSSLELGDSALYFCASSLGTVSQPQHFGDGTRLSIL.

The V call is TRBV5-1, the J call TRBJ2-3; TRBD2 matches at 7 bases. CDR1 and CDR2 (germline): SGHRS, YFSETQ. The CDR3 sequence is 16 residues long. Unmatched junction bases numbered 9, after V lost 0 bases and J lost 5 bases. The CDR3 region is CASSLGGASGLDTQYF. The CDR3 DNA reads TGCGCCAGCAGCTTGGGGGGAGCTAGCGGTCTAGATACGCAGTATTTT.

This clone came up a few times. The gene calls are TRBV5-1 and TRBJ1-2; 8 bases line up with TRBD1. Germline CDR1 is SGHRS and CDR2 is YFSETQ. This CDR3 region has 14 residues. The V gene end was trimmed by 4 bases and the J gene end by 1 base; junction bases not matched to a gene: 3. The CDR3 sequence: CASSQQGVNYGYTF. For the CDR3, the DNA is TGCGCCAGCAGCCAACAGGGGGTTAACTATGGCTACACCTTC.

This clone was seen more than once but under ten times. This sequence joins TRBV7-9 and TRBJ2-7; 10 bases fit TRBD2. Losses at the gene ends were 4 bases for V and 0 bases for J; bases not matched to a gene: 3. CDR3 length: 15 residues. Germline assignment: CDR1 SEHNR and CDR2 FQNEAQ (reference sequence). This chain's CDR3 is CASSSGTSDSYEQYF. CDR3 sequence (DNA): TGTGCCAGCAGCTCTGGGACTAGCGACTCCTACGAGCAGTACTTC.

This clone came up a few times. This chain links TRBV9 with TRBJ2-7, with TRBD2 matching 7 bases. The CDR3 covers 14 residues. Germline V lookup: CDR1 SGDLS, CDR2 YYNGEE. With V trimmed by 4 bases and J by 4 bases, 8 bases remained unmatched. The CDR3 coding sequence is TGTGCCAGCAGCCCCATTGGCGGGAGTTACGAGCAGTACTTC. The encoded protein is CASSPIGGSYEQYF. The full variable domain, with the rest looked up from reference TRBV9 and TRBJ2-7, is DSGVTQTPKHLITATGQRVTLRCSPRSGDLSVYWYQQSLDQGLQFLIQYYNGEERAKGNILERFSAQQFPDLHSELNLSSLELGDSALYFCASSPIGGSYEQYFGPGTRLTVT.

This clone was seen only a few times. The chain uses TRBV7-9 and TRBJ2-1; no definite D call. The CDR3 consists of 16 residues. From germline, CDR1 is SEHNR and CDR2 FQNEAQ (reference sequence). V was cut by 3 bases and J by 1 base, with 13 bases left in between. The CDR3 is CASSFEEWLSYNEQFF. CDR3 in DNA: TGTGCCAGCAGCTTCGAGGAGTGGTTGTCCTACAATGAGCAGTTCTTC.

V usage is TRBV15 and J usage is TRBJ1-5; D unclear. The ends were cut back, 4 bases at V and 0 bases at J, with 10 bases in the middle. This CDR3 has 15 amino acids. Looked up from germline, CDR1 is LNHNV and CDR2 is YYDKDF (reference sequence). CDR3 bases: TGTGCCACCAGCATCTACCCACCTAGCAATCAGCCCCAGCATTTT. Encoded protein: CATSIYPPSNQPQHF.

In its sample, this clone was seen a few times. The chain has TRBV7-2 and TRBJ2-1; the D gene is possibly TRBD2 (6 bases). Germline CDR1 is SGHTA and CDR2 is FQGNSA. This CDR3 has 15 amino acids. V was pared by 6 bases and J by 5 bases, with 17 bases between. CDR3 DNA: TGTGCCAGCAGTTTACCCGGGGGAGCCCACAATGAGCAGTTCTTC. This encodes CASSLPGGAHNEQFF.

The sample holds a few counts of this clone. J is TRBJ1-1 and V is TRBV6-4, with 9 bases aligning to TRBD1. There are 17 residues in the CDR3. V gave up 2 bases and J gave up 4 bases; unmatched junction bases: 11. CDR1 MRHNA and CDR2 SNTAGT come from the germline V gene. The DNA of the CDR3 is TGTGCCAGCAGTGACCCACAGGGGGCGAGAGGGGGCACTGAAGCTTTCTTT. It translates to CASSDPQGARGGTEAFF.

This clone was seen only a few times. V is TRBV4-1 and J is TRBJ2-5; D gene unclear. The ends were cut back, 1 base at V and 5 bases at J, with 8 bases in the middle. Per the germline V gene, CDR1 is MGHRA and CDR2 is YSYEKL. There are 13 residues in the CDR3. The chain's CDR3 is CASSQVGQETQYF. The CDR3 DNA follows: TGCGCCAGCAGCCAAGTGGGCCAGGAGACCCAGTACTTC.

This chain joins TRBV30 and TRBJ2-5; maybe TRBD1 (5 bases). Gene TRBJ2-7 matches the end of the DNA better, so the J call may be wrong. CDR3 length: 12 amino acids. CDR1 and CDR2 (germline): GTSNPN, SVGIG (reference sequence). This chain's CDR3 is CAWSAQGYEQYF. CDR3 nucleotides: TGTGCCTGGAGCGCGCAGGGTTACGAGCAGTACTTC.

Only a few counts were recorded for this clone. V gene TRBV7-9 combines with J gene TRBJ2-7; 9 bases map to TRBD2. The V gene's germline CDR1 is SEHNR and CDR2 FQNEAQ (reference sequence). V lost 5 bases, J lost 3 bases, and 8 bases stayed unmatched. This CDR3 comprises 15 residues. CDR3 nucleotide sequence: TGTGCCAGCAGCACAGGCCGACTAGCGGTCTACGAGCAGTACTTC. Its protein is CASSTGRLAVYEQYF.

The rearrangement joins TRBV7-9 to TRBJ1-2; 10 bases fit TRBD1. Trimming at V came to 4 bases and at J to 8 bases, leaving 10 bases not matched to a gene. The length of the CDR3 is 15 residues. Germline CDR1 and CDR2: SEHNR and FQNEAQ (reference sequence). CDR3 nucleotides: TGTGCCAGCAGCTCAGCCGTAGGGACAGGGGAGGGCTACACCTTC. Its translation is CASSSAVGTGEGYTF.

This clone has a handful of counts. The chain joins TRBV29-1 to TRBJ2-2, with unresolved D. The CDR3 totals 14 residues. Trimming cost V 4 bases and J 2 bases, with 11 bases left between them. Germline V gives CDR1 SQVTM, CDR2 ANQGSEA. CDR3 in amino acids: CSVGAGSNTGELFF. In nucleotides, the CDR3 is TGCAGCGTTGGGGCAGGATCTAACACCGGGGAGCTGTTTTTT.

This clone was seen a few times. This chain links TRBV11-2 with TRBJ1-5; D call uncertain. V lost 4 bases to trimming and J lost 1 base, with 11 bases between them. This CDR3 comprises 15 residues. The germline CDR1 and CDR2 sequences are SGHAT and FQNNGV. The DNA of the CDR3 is TGTGCCAGCAGCTACAGCTTTGAAAGCAATCAGCCCCAGCATTTT. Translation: CASSYSFESNQPQHF.

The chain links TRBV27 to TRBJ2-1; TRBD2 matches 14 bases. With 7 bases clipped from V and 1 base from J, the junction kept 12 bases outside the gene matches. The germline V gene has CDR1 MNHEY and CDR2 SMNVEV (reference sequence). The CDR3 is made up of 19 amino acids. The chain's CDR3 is CASTPVGTSGSVSYNEQFF. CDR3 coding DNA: TGTGCCAGCACCCCCGTCGGGACTAGCGGGAGTGTATCCTACAATGAGCAGTTCTTC.

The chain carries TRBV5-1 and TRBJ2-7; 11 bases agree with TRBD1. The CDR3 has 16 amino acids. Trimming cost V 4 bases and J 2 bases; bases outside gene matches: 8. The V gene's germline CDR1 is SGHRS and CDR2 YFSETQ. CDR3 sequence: CASSRSGTGGPYEQYF. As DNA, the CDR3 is TGCGCCAGCAGCAGATCCGGGACAGGGGGTCCCTACGAGCAGTACTTC.